This T cell receptor beta chain is drawn from a study of T cells in tuberculosis listed by TCRdb under 2018. With respect to the entire study: To characterize T cells specific for the mycobacterial lipid antigen glucose monomycolate (GMM), the study used CD1B tetramers together with high-throughput TCR immunosequencing. In a South African clinical cohort, IGRA-negative adolescents, IGRA-positive adolescents with latent tuberculosis and adults with active tuberculosis were compared, with under eleven people in each group. PBMC from active tuberculosis patients were archived either before standard anti-tuberculosis treatment began or within 7 days of the start of that treatment.

The immunoSEQ multiplex PCR assay was used to generate TCR libraries, with TCR-beta and/or TCR-alpha/delta assays applied to each sample. The amplified TCR libraries were sequenced using the Illumina high-throughput platform. The paper's data handling went like this. Clustering and dimensionality reduction relied on pairwise TCRdist distances among GMM-specific receptors from T cells that were either sorted ex vivo or expanded in vitro. Each clinical repertoire was assigned a mean NN-distance score, defined as the average TCRdist to the nearest 10% of tetramer-positive reference sequences. To compute GEM TCR motif frequency, the fraction of unique TCRs matching known GEM sequences by V/J usage and CDR3 length was calculated. Active tuberculosis was classified by linear discriminant analysis with leave-one-out cross-validation, implemented in scikit-learn. TCRdb's version of the immuneACCESS table is confined to in-frame rearrangements and falls short of the full clone set. An unresolved V gene accounts for under half of the shortfall where checked; the remainder is of unknown origin. V, J and clone size are taken as reported in that table, and D and trimming were inferred from the DNA itself. The sample records about 50,000 clones, about 96% of which are singletons. The top ten constitute 1.4% to 1.5% of the sample.

Overall study outcomes, separate from this receptor: Compared with IGRA-negative controls, TCR-alpha repertoires from active tuberculosis had smaller mean NN-distances to GMM-specific TCRs, which suggests that these TCRs underwent clonal expansion. The smaller NN-distances in active tuberculosis patients were driven in part by shorter CDR3-alpha lengths, while the difference seen for TCR-beta was not statistically significant. Which clinical samples got chosen depended on the availability of cryopreserved specimens, and the active tuberculosis cases were adults, whereas the controls were adolescents. A classifier using the diverse GMM-specific repertoire reached approximately 90% accuracy (AUROC 0.85 to 0.9), compared with more than 55% accuracy using GEM motif frequencies.

CDR1 is given as LNHDA and CDR2 as SQIVND, both from the germline V gene (reference sequence). V is cut back by 10 bases and J by 2 bases, with 10 bases in the junction unmatched. From cysteine to phenylalanine, the CDR3 is 16 amino acids long. Only the CDR3 part of the read is kept: 48 bases, read in frame from the first base. Worth noting for this clone: Its antigen target is currently unknown. Per-base quality was not reported, and no clone a single base away is much larger than it.

The label giving this sample's time point can be read as: new active TB diagnosis, blood taken before or within 7 days of starting treatment. The patients with active tuberculosis were newly diagnosed, HIV-seronegative South African adults aged 18 years or older. Confirmation of active tuberculosis was obtained by positive sputum smear microscopy and/or positive M. tuberculosis culture. Immunosequencing of unsorted cryopreserved PBMC covered, on average, around 97,000 T cells per clinical donor. The source of this sequence is an adult with tuberculosis. The source was PBMCs, collected at tuberculosis diagnosis. Recombination joined TRBV19 with TRBJ2-3, and 12 junction bases match TRBD2. DNA sequence: TGTGCCACCCGCCAGCTAGCGGGAGGGTTCACAGATACGCAGTATTTT. It encodes CATRQLAGGFTDTQYF.